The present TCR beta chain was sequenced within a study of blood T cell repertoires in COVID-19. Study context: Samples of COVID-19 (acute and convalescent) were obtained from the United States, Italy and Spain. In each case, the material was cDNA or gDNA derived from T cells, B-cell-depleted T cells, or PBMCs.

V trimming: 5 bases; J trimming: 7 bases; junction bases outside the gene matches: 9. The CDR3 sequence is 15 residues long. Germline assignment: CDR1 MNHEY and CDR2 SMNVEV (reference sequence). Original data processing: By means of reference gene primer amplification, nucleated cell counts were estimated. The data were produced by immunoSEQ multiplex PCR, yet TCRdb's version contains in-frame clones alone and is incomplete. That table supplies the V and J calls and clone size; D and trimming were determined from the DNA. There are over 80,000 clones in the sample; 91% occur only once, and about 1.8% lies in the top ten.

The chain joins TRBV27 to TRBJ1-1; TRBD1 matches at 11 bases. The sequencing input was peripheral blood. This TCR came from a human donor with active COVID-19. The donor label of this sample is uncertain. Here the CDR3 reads CASSVLGQGGVEAFF. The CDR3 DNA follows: TGTGCCAGCAGTGTCCTGGGACAGGGGGGGGTTGAAGCTTTCTTT.